This TCR beta chain derives from a study of T-cell reconstitution after alpha-beta-depleted transplantation in children (dated by TCRdb to about 2016). Background on the whole study: Using TCR repertoire profiling, the study quantitatively followed how T-cell immune reconstitution unfolded in children after TCRalphabeta/CD19-depleted allogeneic hematopoietic cell transplantation.

Library preparation used PCR. Data came from an Illumina HiSeq 2500. TCR libraries were prepared with molecular barcoding, using unique molecular identifiers to normalize TCRbeta repertoire quantification. TCRdb redid the processing of the public reads, applying fastp at Q25 and MiXCR, and retained in-frame beta chains. Identical CDR3 proteins give one entry, which carries the most common genes and DNA. This sample gives some 520,000 distinct CDR3 sequences in total; approximately 29% of them show up just once. About 2.3% of the sample comes from the top ten. This clonotype has just a few counts. Its antigen remains undetermined. No base-level quality is on record; no much larger clone is a single base apart. The CDR3, cysteine through phenylalanine, is 17 amino acids long. The DNA shown is the 51-base CDR3, in frame from base 1. Based on the germline V gene, the CDR1 and CDR2 sequences are MNHEY and SVGAGI. V ends up 0 bases short and J 7 bases short, with an unmatched junction base count of 10.

The sample was PBMCs from the stem cell graft donor, taken from the stem cell graft. Recombination linked TRBV6-5 to TRBJ2-1; 9 of the junction bases match TRBD2. The sequence was collected from a human donor who donated a stem cell graft to a child with aplastic anemia. The DNA sequence follows: TGTGCCAGCAGTTACTCCCCGGTCCGTACTAGCGGGAATGAGCAGTTCTTC. Its protein reads: CASSYSPVRTSGNEQFF.